This T cell receptor beta chain was sequenced in a study of patients and donors after allogeneic stem cell transplantation. The sample holds a few counts of this clonotype. MiXCR, applied by TCRdb to the RT-PCR reads, yields one record per CDR3 protein. Here the sample spans approximately 160,000 distinct CDR3 sequences, nearly 25% being singletons. The sequencing sample was made of blood, either unsorted or a sorted T cell fraction (not recorded which). This TCR derives from a human donor who was either an allogeneic HSCT recipient or a stem cell or donor lymphocyte infusion donor (not recorded which). It is not recorded whose cells these are; they may come from a transplant donor.

The CDR3 DNA follows: TGTGCCAGCAGCCCGGGAACTCACCAGCCCCAGCATTTT. Its translation: CASSPGTHQPQHF. The genes are TRBV7-2 and TRBJ1-5; D is unresolved. The CDR3 totals 13 residues. V was shortened by 5 bases and J by 7 bases, with 12 bases between the two germline ends. Looked up from germline, CDR1 is SGHTA and CDR2 is FQGNSA.